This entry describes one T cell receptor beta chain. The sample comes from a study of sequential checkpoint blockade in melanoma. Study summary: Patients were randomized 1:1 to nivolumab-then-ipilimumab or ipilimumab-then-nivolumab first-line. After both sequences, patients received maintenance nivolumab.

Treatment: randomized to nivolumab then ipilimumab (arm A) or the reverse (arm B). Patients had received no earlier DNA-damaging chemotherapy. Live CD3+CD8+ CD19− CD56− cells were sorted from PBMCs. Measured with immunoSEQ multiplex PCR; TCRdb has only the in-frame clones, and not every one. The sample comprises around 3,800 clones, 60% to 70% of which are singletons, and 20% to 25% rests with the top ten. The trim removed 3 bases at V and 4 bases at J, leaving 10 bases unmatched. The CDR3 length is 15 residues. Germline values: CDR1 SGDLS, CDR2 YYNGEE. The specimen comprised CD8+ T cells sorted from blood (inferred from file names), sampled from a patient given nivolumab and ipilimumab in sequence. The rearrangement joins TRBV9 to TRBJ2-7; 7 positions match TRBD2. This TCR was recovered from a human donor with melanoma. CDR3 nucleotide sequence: TGTGCCAGCAGCGCTGGACTAGGAGGTGGGTACGAGCAGTACTTC. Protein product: CASSAGLGGGYEQYF. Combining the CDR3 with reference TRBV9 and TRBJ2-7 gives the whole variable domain DSGVTQTPKHLITATGQRVTLRCSPRSGDLSVYWYQQSLDQGLQFLIQYYNGEERAKGNILERFSAQQFPDLHSELNLSSLELGDSALYFCASSAGLGGGYEQYFGPGTRLTVT.